The 3 T cell receptor beta chains listed next were all sequenced from one sample in a study of CD8 T cells in ankylosing spondylitis. Their cognate antigens are unknown. A single record per CDR3 protein comes from TCRdb applying MiXCR to the 5' RACE reads. The data hold 220,000 or so distinct CDR3 sequences, with 15% to 20% observed a single time. Study results and limitations: It appeared that ankylosing spondylitis blood was characterized by a TCR beta motif of roughly 8 highly homologous variants.

Sequencing used blood, either unsorted or a sorted T cell fraction (not recorded which). These TCRs come from a male donor with ankylosing spondylitis.

This clonotype occurred a few times. This chain joins TRBV20-1 and TRBJ2-7; D possibly matches TRBD1 or TRBD2 (5 bases each). The CDR3 has 14 residues. Trimming pared 0 bases from V and 2 bases from J, leaving 11 bases between. The germline CDR1 and CDR2 sequences are DFQATT and SNEGSKA (reference sequence). The CDR3 DNA follows: TGCAGTGCTAGAGATAGGGACGGCCCCTACGAGCAGTACTTC. Translation gives CSARDRDGPYEQYF.

In this sample, this clonotype turned up a few times. The chain joins TRBV12-3 or TRBV12-4 to TRBJ1-5; TRBD1 is a possible D gene (5 bases). This CDR3 spans 14 amino acids. V was pared by 4 bases and J by 4 bases, with 11 bases between. The CDR3 loop reads CASSSGVGNQPQHF. The CDR3 DNA reads as TGTGCCAGCAGTTCGGGGGTGGGGAATCAGCCCCAGCATTTT.

There are a few counts of this clonotype. J is TRBJ2-7 and V is TRBV28, with TRBD1 matching 10 bases. CDR1 is MDHEN, CDR2 SYDVKM, per germline. The V segment lost 6 bases and the J segment 3 bases; nucleotides outside the gene matches: 8. The CDR3 extends over 15 amino acids. DNA for the CDR3: TGTGCCAGCAGCCCTGGGACAGGGGCACTCTACGAGCAGTACTTC. Protein: CASSPGTGALYEQYF. Based on the CDR3 plus reference TRBV28 and TRBJ2-7, the full variable domain is DVKVTQSSRYLVKRTGEKVFLECVQDMDHENMFWYRQDPGLGLRLIYFSYDVKMKEKGDIPEGYSVSREKKERFSLILESASTNQTSMYLCASSPGTGALYEQYFGPGTRLTVT.